A selection of T cell receptor beta chains follows, all from one sample in a study of blood T cell repertoires in COVID-19. Sequenced by immunoSEQ multiplex PCR; TCRdb stores in-frame clones only, minus some. The sample contains fewer than 200,000 clones, over 75% of which appear only once. Source material: peripheral blood. The source is a man aged 35 to 55 with active or convalescent COVID-19. CDR3s include the opening cysteine and the closing phenylalanine or tryptophan. The D gene is left open where the match is weak. Size is stated for part of the rows, as once, few or many counts, or as a class when the clone is expanded.

V	size	D	J	DNA	CDR3
TRBV5-1	NA	NA	TRBJ2-3	TGCGCCAGCAGTAGGTGGGGGGACACAGATACGCAGTATTTT	CASSRWGDTDTQYF
TRBV25-1	NA	NA	TRBJ1-2	TGTGCCAGCAGTGTATACCAGGGAATTGGGGGCTACACCTTC	CASSVYQGIGGYTF
TRBV5-8	NA	NA	TRBJ1-6	TGTGCCAGCAGCGAGAGTTCCTATAATTCACCCCTCCACTTT	CASSESSYNSPLHF
TRBV13	NA	NA	TRBJ2-7	TGTGCCAGCAGCTTCAGTCTAGATGGCTACGAGCAGTACTTC	CASSFSLDGYEQYF
TRBV18	NA	TRBD2	TRBJ2-1	TGTGCCAGCTCACCCGGACTAGCGGGGGTTGAGTACAATGAGCAGTTCTTC	CASSPGLAGVEYNEQFF
TRBV14	NA	TRBD1	TRBJ1-5	TGTGCCAGCAGCCGAACAGGGGGCTCGCCCCAGCATTTT	CASSRTGGSPQHF
TRBV6-6	NA	NA	TRBJ1-3	TGTGCCAGCTCAGGACATCTTGGAAACACCATATATTTT	CASSGHLGNTIYF
TRBV5-1	NA	TRBD2	TRBJ2-1	TGCGCCAGCAGCTTGACCCTTAGCGGGGGGAATACGAATGAGCAGTTCTTC	CASSLTLSGGNTNEQFF
TRBV5-6	NA	TRBD1	TRBJ2-1	TGTGCCAGCAGCTTGGTTGGGACAGCGAGCCACAATGAGCAGTTCTTC	CASSLVGTASHNEQFF
TRBV5-1	NA	TRBD1	TRBJ2-1	TGCGCCAGCAGCCATAGCCCGGGACAGATCGATGAGCAGTTCTTC	CASSHSPGQIDEQFF
TRBV11-2	NA	NA	TRBJ1-3	TGTGCCAGCAGCGGTTACTTAGCCGGAAACACCATATATTTT	CASSGYLAGNTIYF
TRBV6-6	NA	TRBD1	TRBJ2-3	TGTGCCAGCAGTCGAGGGGACAGGGGGCATGGCACAGATACGCAGTATTTT	CASSRGDRGHGTDTQYF
TRBV4-3	NA	TRBD1	TRBJ1-3	TGCGCCAGCAGCCAAGACCTACCCCGCCAGGGACAGCAATATGGAAACACCATATATTTT	CASSQDLPRQGQQYGNTIYF
TRBV11-3	NA	NA	TRBJ2-3	TGTGCCAGCAGTACCGGGGTGGGGGCGGAAGATACGCAGTATTTT	CASSTGVGAEDTQYF
TRBV30	NA	TRBD1	TRBJ2-1	TGTGCCTGTTTGGGACAGGGGGCTGAGCAGTTCTTC	CACLGQGAEQFF
TRBV28	NA	TRBD1	TRBJ1-1	TGTGCCCACAGGGGCGGGACTGAAGCTTTCTTT	CAHRGGTEAFF
TRBV13	few	TRBD2	TRBJ2-3	TGTGCCAGCAGCACCCGGACTAGCGGGGAGGAAGATACGCAGTATTTT	CASSTRTSGEEDTQYF
TRBV6-5	NA	NA	TRBJ1-1	TGTGCCAGCAGCCCAGGGGAGACGGGCACTGAAGCTTTCTTT	CASSPGETGTEAFF
TRBV6-5	NA	TRBD2	TRBJ2-3	TGTGCCAGCATAGTAGCGGGGGGGAGCACAGATACGCAGTATTTT	CASIVAGGSTDTQYF
TRBV5-8	once	NA	TRBJ1-2	TGTGCCAGCAGCTCCGGACAGCCCTATGGCTACACCTTC	CASSSGQPYGYTF
TRBV5-4	NA	NA	TRBJ1-4	TGTGCCAGCAGCTTAGACAGGTGGGATGAAAAACTGTTTTTT	CASSLDRWDEKLFF
TRBV3-1/TRBV3-2	NA	TRBD2	TRBJ2-5	TGTGCCAGCAGCCTTGGGGGGGTGGAGACCCAGTACTTC	CASSLGGVETQYF
TRBV5-1	once	NA	TRBJ1-3	TGCGCCAGCAGCTTGGGACAGTTAAACACCATATATTTT	CASSLGQLNTIYF
TRBV6-2/TRBV6-3	NA	NA	TRBJ1-1	TGTGCCAGCAGCCATACAGCGAACACTGAAGCTTTCTTT	CASSHTANTEAFF
TRBV5-6	once	TRBD2	TRBJ2-2	TGTGCCAGCAACCGGGGGAGGGGTTTTAACACCGGGGAGCTGTTTTTT	CASNRGRGFNTGELFF
TRBV5-1	NA	NA	TRBJ1-6	TGCGCCAGCAGCTTAGACCCCGGACAGCGAAATTCACCCCTCCACTTT	CASSLDPGQRNSPLHF
TRBV11-2	NA	NA	TRBJ1-1	TGTGCCAGCAGCTTTCAGGGGCGTACTGAAGCTTTCTTT	CASSFQGRTEAFF
TRBV7-8	NA	TRBD1	TRBJ1-2	TGTGCCAGCAGCTTAGGAGGGACAGGAAGGAAATATGGCTACACCTTC	CASSLGGTGRKYGYTF
TRBV11-2	once	TRBD1	TRBJ1-1	TGTGCCAGCAGCGCCCGACAGGGTATGAACACTGAAGCTTTCTTT	CASSARQGMNTEAFF
TRBV6-1	NA	NA	TRBJ1-1	TGTGCCAGCAGTGATCCTCTGAACCAGGGTCCTTACGCTGAAGCTTTCTTT	CASSDPLNQGPYAEAFF
TRBV2	NA	NA	TRBJ2-1	TGTGCCAGCATCACGGGGATTTACAATGAGCAGTTCTTC	CASITGIYNEQFF
TRBV24-1	NA	TRBD1	TRBJ1-1	TGTGCCACCAGTGAGGGGACAGGGGCGAACACTGAAGCTTTCTTT	CATSEGTGANTEAFF
TRBV27	once	TRBD1	TRBJ2-7	TGTGCCAGCAGTTCATCCACAGGGGCCCTAGACTTGTACGAGCAGTACTTC	CASSSSTGALDLYEQYF
TRBV6-1	once	TRBD1	TRBJ1-5	TGTGCCAGCAGTACCCAGGGGGTGGGTAATCAGCCCCAGCATTTT	CASSTQGVGNQPQHF
TRBV9	NA	TRBD2	TRBJ2-2	TGTGCCAGCAGCGCCGAGATAGCGGGGGGGCCAGGGGAGCTGTTTTTT	CASSAEIAGGPGELFF
TRBV7-6	few	NA	TRBJ1-1	TGTGCCAGCAGTCCAGAGTACGGGGGGTCAGGCACTGAAGCTTTCTTT	CASSPEYGGSGTEAFF
TRBV7-7	NA	TRBD1	TRBJ2-5	TGTGCTAGCAGCCACGGGGTAGGGGGCTTTACAGGAGAGACCCAGTACTTC	CASSHGVGGFTGETQYF
TRBV10-3	NA	NA	TRBJ1-4	TGTGCCATCAGCCAAACGTCGGGGGCTAATGAAAAACTGTTTTTT	CAISQTSGANEKLFF
TRBV28	NA	NA	TRBJ2-5	TGTGCCAGCAGTTTATATGGGGGCGGCTCCCCTCAAGAGACCCAGTACTTC	CASSLYGGGSPQETQYF
TRBV28	NA	NA	TRBJ2-5	TGTGCCAGCAGTTTCGGAGTTGAGGAGACCCAGTACTTC	CASSFGVEETQYF
TRBV7-2	NA	NA	TRBJ2-2	TGTGCCAGCAGCCCCCTACCCGTGCGCACGAACACCGGGGAGCTGTTTTTT	CASSPLPVRTNTGELFF
TRBV5-4	NA	TRBD1	TRBJ2-5	TGTGCCAGCAGCACCACAGGGGGCTGGGAGACCCAGTACTTC	CASSTTGGWETQYF
TRBV12-5	NA	TRBD1	TRBJ1-1	TGTGCTAGTGGGGCAGGGGGACCTTACACTGAAGCTTTCTTT	CASGAGGPYTEAFF
TRBV6-4	NA	NA	TRBJ1-2	TGTGCCAGCAGGGAACAGGGAATGACTAACTATGGCTACACCTTC	CASREQGMTNYGYTF
TRBV9	NA	NA	TRBJ1-2	TGTGCCAGCAGCGTAGCTGCGGAGGGTGGCTACACCTTC	CASSVAAEGGYTF
TRBV19	NA	NA	TRBJ1-4	TGTGCCAGTAGTCCATACCGGGACACCTATGAAAAACTGTTTTTT	CASSPYRDTYEKLFF